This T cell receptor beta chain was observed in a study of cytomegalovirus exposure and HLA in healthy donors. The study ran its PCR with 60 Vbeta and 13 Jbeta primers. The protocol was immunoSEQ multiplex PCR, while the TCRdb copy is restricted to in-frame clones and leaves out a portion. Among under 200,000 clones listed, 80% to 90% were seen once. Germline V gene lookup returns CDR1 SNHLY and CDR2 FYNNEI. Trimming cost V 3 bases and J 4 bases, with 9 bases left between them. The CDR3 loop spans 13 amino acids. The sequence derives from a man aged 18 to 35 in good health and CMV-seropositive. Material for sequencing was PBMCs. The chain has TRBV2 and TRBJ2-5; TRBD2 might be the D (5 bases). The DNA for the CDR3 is TGTGCCAGCAGTGACGGCGGGCGAGAGACCCAGTACTTC. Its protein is CASSDGGRETQYF.